Listed below are T cell receptor beta chains from one sample, sequenced in a study of blood T cell repertoires in COVID-19. Clones were read by immunoSEQ multiplex PCR, and TCRdb kept only the in-frame ones, dropping some. The sample contains 90,000 to 150,000 clones, roughly nine tenths of which appear only once. The specimen sequenced was peripheral blood. These TCRs come from a man in his 70s who had recovered from COVID-19. Both conserved end residues are part of each CDR3. A D gene is named only where the DNA matches it firmly. For some rows the clone size is stated as once, few or many, or as a class when expanded; others skip it.

D gene	clone size	V gene	J gene	CDR3 protein	CDR3 DNA
TRBD1	-	TRBV18	TRBJ1-1	CASSPRGLENTEAFF	TGTGCCAGCTCACCCAGGGGGCTGGAGAACACTGAAGCTTTCTTT
TRBD1	-	TRBV7-9	TRBJ1-2	CASTKFRGGDWGYGYTF	TGTGCCAGCACCAAATTCAGAGGGGGCGATTGGGGATATGGCTACACCTTC
-	-	TRBV5-1	TRBJ1-5	CASSPEGTTYSNQPQHF	TGCGCCAGCAGCCCGGAGGGGACCACCTATAGCAATCAGCCCCAGCATTTT
-	once	TRBV11-2	TRBJ2-3	CASSLVQGASTDTQYF	TGTGCCAGCAGCTTAGTCCAAGGGGCGAGCACAGATACGCAGTATTTT
-	-	TRBV11-2	TRBJ2-7	CASSLRRYSYEQYF	TGTGCCAGCAGCTTGAGGAGGTACTCCTACGAGCAGTACTTC
TRBD1	-	TRBV9	TRBJ2-7	CASSVAGDRAYEQYF	TGTGCCAGCAGCGTAGCAGGGGACAGGGCCTACGAGCAGTACTTC
TRBD1	-	TRBV10-2	TRBJ2-7	CASSVNPGQGVDEQYF	TGCGCCAGCAGTGTAAACCCAGGACAGGGGGTCGACGAGCAGTACTTC
TRBD1	-	TRBV6-5	TRBJ1-1	CASSYNRGTEAFF	TGTGCCAGCAGTTACAACAGGGGCACTGAAGCTTTCTTT
-	-	TRBV5-1	TRBJ2-7	CASSLDGDMYEQYF	TGCGCCAGCAGCTTGGATGGGGACATGTACGAGCAGTACTTC
TRBD1	-	TRBV24-1	TRBJ1-1	CATSDSGTGVTEAFF	TGTGCCACCAGTGATTCCGGGACAGGGGTCACTGAAGCTTTCTTT
TRBD2	medium-sized	TRBV5-4	TRBJ2-1	CASSPEKVYGRALNEQFF	TGTGCCAGCAGCCCCGAGAAGGTATACGGGAGGGCCCTCAATGAGCAGTTCTTC
TRBD2	-	TRBV5-1	TRBJ2-2	CASSLAGTTNTGELFF	TGCGCCAGCAGCTTGGCTGGGACTACGAACACCGGGGAGCTGTTTTTT
-	-	TRBV7-9	TRBJ1-5	CASSPTQGAHQPQHF	TGTGCCAGCAGCCCGACACAGGGAGCCCATCAGCCCCAGCATTTT
TRBD1	-	TRBV29-1	TRBJ2-3	CSGGQVDTTDTQYF	TGCAGCGGGGGACAGGTAGACACCACAGATACGCAGTATTTT
TRBD1	-	TRBV18	TRBJ1-1	CASSPTSGGTEAFF	TGTGCCAGCTCACCGACATCAGGGGGTACTGAAGCTTTCTTT
-	-	TRBV6-6	TRBJ2-1	CATGMGGLHNEQFF	TGTGCCACGGGTATGGGGGGTCTACATAATGAGCAGTTCTTC
TRBD1	-	TRBV29-1	TRBJ1-3	CSVAWTGSNTIYF	TGCAGCGTTGCCTGGACAGGGTCGAACACCATATATTTT
-	-	TRBV3-1/TRBV3-2	TRBJ2-7	CASSHSDYEQYF	TGTGCCAGCAGCCATTCAGATTACGAGCAGTACTTC
-	-	TRBV4-1	TRBJ1-1	CASSQDRDTEAFF	TGCGCCAGCAGCCAAGACAGGGATACTGAAGCTTTCTTT
TRBD1	-	TRBV7-7	TRBJ2-1	CASSLDRGNEQFF	TGTGCCAGCAGCCTCGACAGGGGGAATGAGCAGTTCTTC
-	-	TRBV7-9	TRBJ1-2	CASSRLGQSSYGYTF	TGTGCCAGCAGCCGACTCGGACAGTCGTCCTATGGCTACACCTTC
-	-	TRBV9	TRBJ1-1	CASSPRTAGSEAFF	TGTGCCAGCAGCCCCAGGACAGCCGGTAGTGAAGCTTTCTTT
TRBD1	few	TRBV11-1	TRBJ1-4	CASSFAFQGADEKLFF	TGTGCCAGCAGCTTTGCGTTTCAGGGGGCGGATGAAAAACTGTTTTTT
TRBD1	-	TRBV5-1	TRBJ2-7	CASSLVDRTPEQYF	TGCGCCAGCAGCTTGGTGGACAGGACGCCCGAGCAGTACTTC
TRBD1	-	TRBV4-1	TRBJ1-1	CASSLRDRDFGAFF	TGCGCCAGCAGCCTCCGGGACAGGGATTTTGGGGCTTTCTTT